This record covers a single T cell receptor beta chain. What it binds is unknown. Stated treatment: approximately nine-day PBMC culture with coronavirus spike peptide pools or control peptides (ViraFEST assay). There are 14 residues in the CDR3. Trimming took 1 base from V and 6 from J, leaving 10 bases between them. Germline CDR1 SGHVS, CDR2 FQNEAQ. The record originates from a study of vaccination and CD4 T cells after COVID-19. Sequenced with the Oncomine TCR Beta short-read assay was DNA taken from cultured CD4+ T cells. TCRdb itself ran the PCR reads through MiXCR, one entry per CDR3 protein. The sample comprises some 13,000 distinct CDR3 sequences, less than 75% of which are singletons, and about 12% rests with the top ten.

The chain employs TRBV7-8 and TRBJ2-1; D gene uncertain. The sequenced sample consisted of CD4+ T cells from blood, cultured in vitro. This TCR was sampled from a human donor who had recovered from COVID-19. The CDR3 DNA sequence: TGTGCCAGCAGCTTAGACTCACTCGGCAATGAGCAGTTCTTC. As protein: CASSLDSLGNEQFF. Full variable domain (missing parts from reference TRBV7-8 and TRBJ2-1): GAGVSQSPRYKVAKRGQDVALRCDPISGHVSLFWYQQALGQGPEFLTYFQNEAQLDKSGLPSDRFFAERPEGSVSTLKIQRTQQEDSAVYLCASSLDSLGNEQFFGPGTRLTVL.